These 2 T cell receptor beta chains came from one sample sequenced in a study of Graves' ophthalmopathy and Graves' hyperthyroidism. As the template, RNA transcripts were used to amplify TCR beta CDR3 regions. First-round RT-PCR with HTBI primers preceded a second-round multiplex PCR. TCRdb reprocessed the multiplex PCR reads via MiXCR and lists one record per CDR3 protein. The table shows hundreds of thousands of distinct CDR3 sequences, with approximately 21% occurring only once. The sequenced sample was peripheral blood. All receptors derive from a woman aged 18-30 years with stable Graves' hyperthyroidism. Some clones in this sample may be carry-over from other donors' samples.

This clonotype has ten or more counts. The rearrangement joins TRBV13 to TRBJ1-1; TRBD1 aligns across 7 bases. The ends lost 1 base at V and 0 bases at J; junction bases unmatched: 11. CDR1 and CDR2 (germline): PRHDT, FYEKMQ (reference sequence). This CDR3 has 18 amino acids. CDR3 loop: CASSLVTGTETLNTEAFF. CDR3 DNA sequence: TGTGCCAGCAGCTTAGTAACCGGGACAGAAACCCTGAACACTGAAGCTTTCTTT.

This clonotype was found many times. This chain connects TRBV29-1 to TRBJ1-1, with D maybe TRBD1 (6 bases). CDR3 length equals 12 residues. V lost 4 bases and J lost 2, with 8 bases in between. Per germline, CDR1 SQVTM and CDR2 ANQGSEA. CDR3 sequence: CSVAGANTEAFF. The CDR3 DNA sequence: TGCAGCGTTGCGGGGGCAAACACTGAAGCTTTCTTT.